At least ten counts were recorded for the clone carrying this T cell receptor beta chain. Its cognate antigen is unknown. A read error may produce the germline difference seen at one junction end. This sample is part of a study of T cells after yellow fever vaccination. Study findings and constraints: Post-booster samples contained most primary-vaccination clones (nearly 98% CD4, about 90% CD8). Clonotypes shared by both compartments, CD4 and CD8, made up a small share. The secondary response was weaker but peaked faster, day 5 versus 15.

For TCR, cDNA came from 5'RACE template switching, which added a universal primer site and UMIs. TCRdb recomputed calls from the 5' RACE reads with MiXCR, one row per CDR3 protein. The table shows a few hundred thousand distinct CDR3 sequences, with 6.2% occurring only once. This clonotype originated in a man aged 30 to 39 who received the YFV17D yellow fever vaccine. The starting material was PBMCs, obtained 5 days after the yellow fever booster vaccination.

CDR3 bases: TGTGCCAGCAGCTTGACAGGGACCGGGGAGCTGTTTTTT. Its protein product is CASSLTGTGELFF. The genes are TRBV5-1 and TRBJ2-2; 7 bases line up with TRBD1. The CDR3 is made up of 13 amino acids. Germline values: CDR1 SGHRS, CDR2 YFSETQ.